The subject of this entry is one TCR beta chain. Its antigen is not identified. This specimen belongs to a study of T cells in tumors after PD-1 blockade. Overall study context: Patients received pembrolizumab 200 mg every 3 weeks or cemiplimab 350 mg every 2 weeks. Broader study findings: Some novel exhausted tumor clones appeared in pre-treatment blood, suggesting peripheral recruitment.

Profiled with immunoSEQ multiplex PCR; TCRdb holds only in-frame clones, not every one. This table has approximately 46,000 clones, just under 80% appearing once. From germline, CDR1 is MDHEN and CDR2 SYDVKM. With V trimmed by 4 bases and J by 4 bases, 7 bases remained unmatched. The CDR3 is 15 residues long. The J gene is TRBJ2-7, the V gene TRBV28, with 10 bases aligning to TRBD1. The TCR originated in a human donor with basal cell carcinoma. Specimen: PBMCs, collected before anti-PD-1 treatment. The DNA for the CDR3 is TGTGCCAGCAGTTCGGGACAGGGGTCTCCTTACGAGCAGTACTTC. Translated: CASSSGQGSPYEQYF.